This TCR beta chain was obtained from a study of cytomegalovirus exposure and HLA in healthy donors. Study information: Assignment to the Caucasian-associated ancestry cluster applied to over 70% of the approximately 420 genotyped donors. Study-wide findings and caveats: Under in vitro conditions, a few CMV-associated chains were confirmed as specific for CMV antigens. Later, TCR association rates were found to vary by HLA locus, highest for DRB1 and lowest for HLA-C.

The PCR had 60 Vbeta and 13 Jbeta primers. TCRdb's copy holds only in-frame clones and misses some; the assay was immunoSEQ multiplex PCR. Among approximately 100,000 clones, about 74% were seen once, and the ten largest hold approximately 2.4%. On this clone itself: Its matching antigen is unknown.

V lost 5 bases and J lost 4; bases outside the gene matches: 12. The CDR3 is made up of 16 amino acids. The germline V gene encodes CDR1 MNHEY and CDR2 SMNVEV (reference sequence). This sequence joins TRBV27 and TRBJ2-3, with 7 nucleotides matching TRBD2. The TCR sequence derives from a female donor in good health and CMV-seronegative. Sequencing was carried out using PBMCs. The CDR3 region is CASSKPSGGSADTQYF. The CDR3 nucleotides read TGTGCCAGCAGTAAACCTAGCGGAGGGTCCGCAGATACGCAGTATTTT.